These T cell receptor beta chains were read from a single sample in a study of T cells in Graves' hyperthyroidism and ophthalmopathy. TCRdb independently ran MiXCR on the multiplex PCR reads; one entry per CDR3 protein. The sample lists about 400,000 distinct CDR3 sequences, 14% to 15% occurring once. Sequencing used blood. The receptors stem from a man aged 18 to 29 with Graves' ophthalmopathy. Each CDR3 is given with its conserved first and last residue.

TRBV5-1,CASSLGSRGTDTQYF
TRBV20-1,CSAPFGGTGGTDTQYF
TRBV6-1,CASSEMEFGAAYEQYF
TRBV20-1,CSAPESSGGSEQYF
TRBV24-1,CATSAGYIPKKQFF
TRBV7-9,CASSPTDGTSGANVLTF
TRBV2,CASTYSSEQYF
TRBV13,CASSSDRGLTHYGYTF
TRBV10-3,CAISGLAGVSEQYF
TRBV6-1,CASSYVGREQYF
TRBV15,CATSAGMASGYNEQFF
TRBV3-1,CASSQGSGGESPLHF
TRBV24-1,CATSDPRGSYEQYF
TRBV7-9,CASSPALEAFF
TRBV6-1,CATGNLFMGSGNTIYF
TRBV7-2,CASSTGRTVGQYF
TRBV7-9,CASSQSAQETQYF
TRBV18,CASSLGRDRGGETQYF
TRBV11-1,CASSKGSTQYF
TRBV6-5,CASSPSSHTDTQYF
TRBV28,CASSPGQGGSYGYTF
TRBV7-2,CASSSNPGQIAFF
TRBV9,CASSPGQGNNEQYF
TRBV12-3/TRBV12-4,CAIPTRTDTQYF
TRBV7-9,CASSLVSGSNQPQHF
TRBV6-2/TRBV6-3,CASSSGRNSPLHF
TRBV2,CASSEVMGQEITDTQYF
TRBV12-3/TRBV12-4,CASSLGQGVEETQYF